The 4 T cell receptor beta chains presented below share a single source sample, sequenced in a study of T cells in Graves' hyperthyroidism and ophthalmopathy. Researchers amplified the TCR beta CDR3 regions from RNA transcripts. The HTBI primer set was used in a first-round RT-PCR of the TCR CDR3. TCRdb processed the multiplex PCR reads anew with MiXCR; each CDR3 protein has one entry. The data contain around 690,000 distinct CDR3 sequences, more than 20% of them singletons. Sequenced material: blood. The receptors derive from a man in his thirties or forties with Graves' ophthalmopathy.

This clonotype showed up just a few times. The CDR3 spells CSARDDLSGTRNEKLFF. The CDR3 DNA sequence: TGCAGTGCTAGAGATGACCTCTCCGGGACAAGGAACGAAAAACTGTTTTTT. V usage is TRBV20-1 and J usage is TRBJ1-4; a weak D match, TRBD1 (6 bases). V was cut by 0 bases and J by 8 bases, with 22 bases left in between. The CDR3 consists of 17 residues. Per germline, CDR1 DFQATT and CDR2 SNEGSKA (reference sequence).

This clonotype turned up a few times. The V call is TRBV9, the J call TRBJ2-1; tentative D call: TRBD1 (5 bases). The germline gives CDR1 SGDLS, CDR2 YYNGEE. V was pared by 3 bases and J by 4 bases, with 17 bases between. CDR3 length: 16 amino acids. CDR3 DNA: TGTGCCAGCAGCGCCGAAGGGGAACTTACTTACAATGAGCAGTTCTTC. Protein product: CASSAEGELTYNEQFF. The full variable domain, rest sourced from reference TRBV9 and TRBJ2-1, is DSGVTQTPKHLITATGQRVTLRCSPRSGDLSVYWYQQSLDQGLQFLIQYYNGEERAKGNILERFSAQQFPDLHSELNLSSLELGDSALYFCASSAEGELTYNEQFFGPGTRLTVL.

This clonotype was recorded a few times. This chain connects TRBV7-9 to TRBJ2-7; D gene unclear. The CDR3 spans 12 residues. Between the trimmed V and J ends, which lost 4 bases and 2 bases, there was a span of 6 bases. Looked up from germline, CDR1 is SEHNR and CDR2 is FQNEAQ (reference sequence). The CDR3 loop reads CASSYRTYEQYF. Written as DNA, the CDR3 is TGTGCCAGCAGCTACCGGACCTACGAGCAGTACTTC. The variable domain in full, completed from reference TRBV7-9 and TRBJ2-7, reads DTGVSQNPRHKITKRGQNVTFRCDPISEHNRLYWYRQTLGQGPEFLTYFQNEAQLEKSRLLSDRFSAERPKGSFSTLEIQRTEQGDSAMYLCASSYRTYEQYFGPGTRLTVT.

This clonotype has just a few counts. This chain connects TRBV6-9 to TRBJ1-1, with 9 bases matching TRBD1. The CDR3 consists of 16 residues. V was clipped by 3 bases and J by 2 bases; unmatched bases: 7. Germline values: CDR1 MNHGY, CDR2 SVAAGI. The CDR3 coding sequence is TGTGCCAGCAGTTACGGGACAGGGTTTCTTAACACTGAAGCTTTCTTT. Its translation: CASSYGTGFLNTEAFF.